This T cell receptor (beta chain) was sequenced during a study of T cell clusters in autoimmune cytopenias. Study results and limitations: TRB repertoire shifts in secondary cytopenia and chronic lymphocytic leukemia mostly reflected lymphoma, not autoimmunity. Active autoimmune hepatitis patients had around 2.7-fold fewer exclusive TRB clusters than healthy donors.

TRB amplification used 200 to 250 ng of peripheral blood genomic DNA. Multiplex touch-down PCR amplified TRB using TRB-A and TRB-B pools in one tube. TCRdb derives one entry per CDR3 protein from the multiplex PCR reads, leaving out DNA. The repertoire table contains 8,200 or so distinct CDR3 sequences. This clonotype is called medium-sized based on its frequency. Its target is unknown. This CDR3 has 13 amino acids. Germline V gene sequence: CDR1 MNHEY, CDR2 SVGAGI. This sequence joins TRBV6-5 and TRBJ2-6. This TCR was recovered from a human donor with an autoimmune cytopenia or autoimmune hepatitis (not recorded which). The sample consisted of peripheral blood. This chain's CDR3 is CASTDPGANVLTF.